This TCR beta chain was captured in a study of identical twins' blood T cells. TCRdb ran MiXCR on the 5' RACE reads and lists one entry per CDR3 protein. The sample contains 300,000 to 400,000 distinct CDR3 sequences, more than 25% of which appear only once. This clonotype came up many times. This receptor was identified in a woman aged 18 to 55 in good health. The sequencing sample was made of PBMCs.

Here the CDR3 DNA reads TGTGCCAGCTCTAAGGGGATTGAAGCTTTCTTT. Protein product: CASSKGIEAFF. The V and J genes are TRBV9 and TRBJ1-1, with a possible D match to TRBD1 (5 bases). The CDR3 totals 11 residues. Trimming cost V 7 bases and J 7 bases, with 11 bases left between them. In germline, CDR1 is SGDLS, CDR2 YYNGEE.